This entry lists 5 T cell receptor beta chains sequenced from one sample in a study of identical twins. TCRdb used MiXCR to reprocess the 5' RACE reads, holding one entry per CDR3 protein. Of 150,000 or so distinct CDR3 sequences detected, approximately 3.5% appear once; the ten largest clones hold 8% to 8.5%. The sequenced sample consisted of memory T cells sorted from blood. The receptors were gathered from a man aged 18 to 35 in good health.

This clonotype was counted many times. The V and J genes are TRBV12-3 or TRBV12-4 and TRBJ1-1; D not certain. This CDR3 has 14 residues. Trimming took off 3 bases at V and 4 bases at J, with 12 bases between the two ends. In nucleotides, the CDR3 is TGTGCCAGCAGTTTTTTCTTTACGGCCACTGAAGCTTTCTTT. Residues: CASSFFFTATEAFF.

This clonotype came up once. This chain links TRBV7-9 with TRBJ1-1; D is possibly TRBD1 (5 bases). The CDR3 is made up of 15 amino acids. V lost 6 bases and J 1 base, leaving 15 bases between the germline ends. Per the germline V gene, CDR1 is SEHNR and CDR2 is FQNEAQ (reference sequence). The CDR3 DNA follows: TGTGCCAGCAGTTTCCAGGGTATCAAGAACACTGAAGCTTTCTTT. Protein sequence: CASSFQGIKNTEAFF.

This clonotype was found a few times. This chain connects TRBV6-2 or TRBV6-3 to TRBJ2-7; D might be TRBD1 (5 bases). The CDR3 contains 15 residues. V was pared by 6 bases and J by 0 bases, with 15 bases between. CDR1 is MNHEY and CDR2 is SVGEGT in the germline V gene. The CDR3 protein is CASRPDSTFSYEQYF. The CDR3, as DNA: TGTGCCAGCAGGCCAGACAGCACATTCTCCTACGAGCAGTACTTC.

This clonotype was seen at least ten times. CDR3 protein: CASSREAGTYNEQFF. The CDR3 DNA sequence: TGTGCCAGCAGCCGCGAGGCGGGTACTTACAATGAGCAGTTCTTC. V usage is TRBV7-8 and J usage is TRBJ2-1, with D possibly matching TRBD2 (5 bases). Germline V gene lookup returns CDR1 SGHVS and CDR2 FQNEAQ. The CDR3 spans 15 residues. Trimming removed 5 bases at V and 4 bases at J, with 15 bases between.

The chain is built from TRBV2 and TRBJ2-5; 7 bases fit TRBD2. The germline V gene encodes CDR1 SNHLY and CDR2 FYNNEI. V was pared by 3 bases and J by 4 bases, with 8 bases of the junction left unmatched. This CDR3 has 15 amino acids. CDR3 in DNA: TGTGCCAGCAGTGAGACAACTAGCGCGGGAGAGACCCAGTACTTC. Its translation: CASSETTSAGETQYF.